The clone carrying this T cell receptor beta chain was seen a few times. Its antigen is unknown. The CDR3 sequence is 13 residues long. Germline V gene data show CDR1 as SQVTM and CDR2 as ANQGSEA. The data are from a study of blood T cells in healthy people across ages. Primers used in a second PCR of roughly 7 to 12 cycles were a sample-barcoded 5' primer and a J-beta primer mix. Every single cDNA molecule received a tag from a template-switch adaptor with 12 random nucleotides. In TCRdb, the 5' RACE reads were re-called with MiXCR into one record per CDR3 protein. The table includes about 840,000 distinct CDR3 sequences, almost 30% detected once. Findings and limits, study-wide: The unknown donor CMV status may have confounded expanded clonotype changes.

The same data also went into a second study, on T cells of mothers and their children.

The chain couples TRBV29-1 to TRBJ2-1; 10 bases map to TRBD2. Specimen: blood. The TCR sequence derives from a woman aged 40 to 49 in good health. The CDR3 region is CTTTSGLYNEQFF. The CDR3 DNA reads as TGCACCACGACTAGCGGGTTATACAATGAGCAGTTCTTC.